The 32 T cell receptor beta chains below were found in one sample sequenced in a study of breast tumors, draining lymph nodes, adjacent tissues. MiXCR was run by TCRdb on the multiplex PCR reads, yielding one entry per CDR3 protein. This table holds about 12,000 distinct CDR3 sequences, 35% to 40% found once. Sequencing used breast tumor tissue. The receptors stem from a female donor with breast cancer. Some clones in this sample may be carry-over from other donors' samples.

As regards this clonotype: A read error may account for a junction end that differs from germline. The chain is built from TRBV29-1 and TRBJ1-2, with 8 bases matching TRBD1. Per germline, CDR1 SQVTM and CDR2 ANQGSEA. This CDR3 has 13 residues. The chain's CDR3 is CSTLGDRGGGYTF. CDR3 DNA sequence: TGCAGCACCCTAGGTGACAGGGGAGGTGGCTACACCTTT.

The sample holds many counts of this clonotype. The V call is TRBV20-1, the J call TRBJ2-1; D is unresolved. In germline, CDR1 is DFQATT, CDR2 SNEGSKA (reference sequence). Trimming removed 3 bases from V and 0 bases from J, with 9 bases in between. The CDR3 consists of 14 residues. The CDR3: CSASIRYSYNEQFF. The CDR3 coding sequence is TGCAGTGCTAGTATTAGATACTCCTACAATGAGCAGTTCTTC.

This clonotype was recorded many times. The rearrangement uses TRBV5-5 and TRBJ2-7; 11 bases are a match to TRBD2. Germline loops: CDR1 SGHKS, CDR2 YYEKEE (reference sequence). The CDR3 covers 18 residues. V shed 2 bases and J 2 bases; nucleotides not matched to a gene: 12. CDR3 region: CASSFLTSGSSMPYEQYF. The CDR3 region has the DNA TGTGCCAGCAGCTTCTTAACTAGCGGGAGCTCCATGCCCTACGAGCAGTACTTC.

In its sample, this clonotype was seen many times. V and J are TRBV20-1 and TRBJ2-1, with D perhaps matching TRBD2 (5 bases). Trimming cost V 4 bases and J 4 bases, with 11 bases left between them. The V gene's germline CDR1 is DFQATT and CDR2 SNEGSKA (reference sequence). The CDR3 extends over 13 amino acids. CDR3 nucleotides: TGCAGTGCTAACGTCGGGAATTACAATGAGCAGTTCTTC. This gives the protein CSANVGNYNEQFF.

Concerning this clonotype itself: A much larger clonotype is one base distant, so this may be a read error. The rearrangement joins TRBV28 to TRBJ2-7; possibly TRBD1 for D (5 bases). V was clipped by 8 bases and J by 0 bases, with 14 bases between them. CDR1 and CDR2 (germline): MDHEN, SYDVKM. CDR3 length: 14 amino acids. The CDR3 spells CASAPDTHSYEQYF. CDR3 DNA sequence: TGTGCCAGCGCCCCGGACACCCACTCCTACGAGCAGTACTTC.

The chain is built from TRBV20-1 and TRBJ1-2, with D perhaps matching TRBD1 (6 bases). Per germline, CDR1 DFQATT and CDR2 SNEGSKA (reference sequence). The CDR3 is 14 residues long. Trimming removed 4 bases from V and 3 bases from J, with 15 bases in between. The CDR3 DNA reads TGCAGTGCTATAAAGGGGGAGTCTTACTATGGCTACACCTTC. Protein product: CSAIKGESYYGYTF.

V gene TRBV11-2 combines with J gene TRBJ1-1; no reliable D call. The germline V gene encodes CDR1 SGHAT and CDR2 FQNNGV. The CDR3 runs 12 residues. V was cut by 3 bases and J by 4 bases, with 6 bases left in between. Written as DNA, the CDR3 is TGTGCCAGCAGCTTTGCGGGCACTGAAGCTTTCTTT. Protein: CASSFAGTEAFF.

This chain joins TRBV15 and TRBJ2-7; D might be TRBD2 (6 bases). The V gene's germline CDR1 is LNHNV and CDR2 YYDKDF (reference sequence). The V end lost 8 bases, the J end lost 1 base, and 18 bases lay between the germline ends. CDR3 length: 15 residues. The CDR3 region is CATAPAGSGSYEQYF. The CDR3, as DNA: TGTGCCACCGCCCCGGCGGGTAGCGGATCCTACGAGCAGTACTTC.

This clonotype was found many times. The rearrangement joins TRBV5-1 to TRBJ2-3, with 10 nucleotides matching TRBD2. Trimming cost V 1 base and J 5 bases; bases outside gene matches: 10. There are 17 residues in the CDR3. Germline V gives CDR1 SGHRS, CDR2 YFSETQ. This chain's CDR3 is CASSLLPSGSFIDTQYF. CDR3 DNA: TGCGCCAGCAGCTTGCTTCCTAGCGGGAGTTTTATAGATACGCAGTATTTT.

This clonotype was seen repeatedly, ten times or more. V is TRBV20-1 and J is TRBJ1-1, with D possibly being TRBD1 (5 bases). Germline V gene sequence: CDR1 DFQATT, CDR2 SNEGSKA (reference sequence). This CDR3 is built from 13 residues. V lost 4 bases, J lost 0 bases, and 9 bases lay in between. CDR3 sequence (DNA): TGCAGTGCTACTCGACAGATGAACACTGAAGCTTTCTTT. Translation gives CSATRQMNTEAFF.

This clonotype is labeled medium-sized. The V and J genes are TRBV29-1 and TRBJ2-1, with D possibly matching TRBD2 (6 bases). CDR1 is SQVTM, CDR2 ANQGSEA, per germline. The CDR3 is 12 amino acids. In DNA, the CDR3 is TGCAGTCTGTCGTGGGGGGACAATGAGCAGTTCTTC. Protein sequence: CSLSWGDNEQFF.

This chain connects TRBV7-3 to TRBJ2-5; D possibly matches TRBD1 or TRBD2 (5 bases each). With 5 bases removed from V and 5 bases from J, the gap between germline ends came to 15 bases. This CDR3 is built from 14 residues. The germline CDR1 and CDR2 sequences are SGHTA and FQGTGA. The DNA for the CDR3 is TGTGCCAGCAGCCGGGACCGGCTTGGGGAGACCCAGTACTTC. It translates to CASSRDRLGETQYF.

This clonotype was observed many times. This chain connects TRBV6-6 to TRBJ2-7; D gene uncertain. Germline CDR1 and CDR2: MNHNY and SVGAGI (reference sequence). The CDR3 has 15 amino acids. V lost 0 bases, J lost 0 bases, and 9 bases lay in between. CDR3 DNA: TGTGCCAGCAGTTACTCGGAACTGAGCTCCTACGAGCAGTACTTC. Translation gives CASSYSELSSYEQYF.

This clonotype was seen only a few times. The gene calls are TRBV7-6 and TRBJ2-1; D is possibly TRBD2 (5 bases). Germline V gene sequence: CDR1 SGHVS, CDR2 FNYEAQ. The CDR3 loop spans 16 amino acids. The V and J ends lost 6 bases and 2 bases respectively, with 17 bases between them. This CDR3 reads CASSFITGDTYNEQFF. CDR3 sequence (DNA): TGTGCCAGCAGTTTCATCACCGGGGATACCTACAATGAGCAGTTCTTC.

This clonotype was detected many times. This chain joins TRBV7-2 and TRBJ2-7; a possible D gene is TRBD2 (6 bases). The germline gives CDR1 SGHTA, CDR2 FQGNSA. V was cut by 5 bases and J by 3 bases, with 11 bases left in between. The CDR3 covers 13 residues. The CDR3 sequence is CASSGGWGYEQYF. CDR3 in DNA: TGTGCCAGCAGCGGAGGGTGGGGCTACGAGCAGTACTTC.

This clonotype was found many times. A junction end diverges from the germline sequence, so it may reflect a read error. V gene TRBV6-2 or TRBV6-3 combines with J gene TRBJ1-5; no clear D gene. This CDR3 has 8 residues. Germline V gene data show CDR1 as MNHEY and CDR2 as SVGEGT. The CDR3 loop is CATPQSRF. In nucleotides, the CDR3 is TGTGCCACCCCCCAGAGCCGCTTT.

The chain joins TRBV10-3 to TRBJ2-1; a possible D gene is TRBD2 (5 bases). The V gene's germline CDR1 is ENHRY and CDR2 SYGVKD. V was cut by 0 bases and J by 10 bases, with 10 bases left in between. The CDR3 extends over 13 amino acids. In DNA, the CDR3 is TGTGCCATCAGTGAGTCGGACTGGCTAGAGCAGTTCTTC. This sequence encodes CAISESDWLEQFF.

V is TRBV11-3 and J is TRBJ2-7, with 9 bases aligning to TRBD1. With V trimmed by 5 bases and J by 6 bases, 20 bases remained unmatched. Germline values: CDR1 SGHNT, CDR2 YENEEA. This CDR3 contains 18 residues. This chain's CDR3 is CASSPPGQGSIPSSEQYF. The CDR3 coding sequence is TGTGCCAGCAGCCCACCGGGACAGGGATCTATTCCGAGTTCCGAGCAGTACTTC.

This clonotype has ten or more counts. The V and J genes are TRBV20-1 and TRBJ2-2; D is possibly TRBD2 (6 bases). Germline V CDR1 and CDR2: DFQATT, SNEGSKA (reference sequence). The CDR3 extends over 15 amino acids. V dropped 3 bases and J dropped 6 bases, with 17 bases sitting between them. The CDR3 DNA is TGCAGTGCTAGCGGAGGCGGGGAGGCTGCCGGGGAGCTGTTTTTT. It specifies CSASGGGEAAGELFF.

This clonotype came up many times. J is TRBJ2-6 and V is TRBV10-1; D remains unclear. V lost 3 bases, J lost 2 bases, and 5 bases lay in between. The CDR3 runs 14 residues. Germline CDR1 and CDR2: WNHNN and SYGVQD (reference sequence). This CDR3 reads CASSEGTGANVLTF. The CDR3 DNA reads as TGCGCCAGCAGTGAAGGAACTGGGGCCAACGTCCTGACTTTC.

In its sample, this clonotype was seen many times. This chain joins TRBV7-2 and TRBJ1-4, with 8 nucleotides matching TRBD1. The CDR3 loop spans 15 amino acids. Trimming took 6 bases from V and 8 from J; bases not matched to a gene: 11. From germline, CDR1 is SGHTA and CDR2 FQGNSA. CDR3 residues: CASRRRSGGEEKLFF. The CDR3 DNA reads TGTGCCAGCAGAAGGCGTTCAGGGGGCGAAGAAAAACTGTTTTTT.

This chain uses TRBV7-9 with TRBJ2-7; the D gene is possibly TRBD2 (6 bases). The length of the CDR3 is 14 residues. Trimming took 3 bases from V and 4 from J, leaving 13 bases between them. The germline V gene encodes CDR1 SEHNR and CDR2 FQNEAQ (reference sequence). The CDR3 DNA reads TGTGCCAGCAGCTTGGGACTGGCGGGATACGAGCAGTACTTC. Protein sequence: CASSLGLAGYEQYF.

Comment on this clonotype: An end of the junction does not agree with germline; a read error may underlie this. The rearrangement uses TRBV10-3 and TRBJ1-2; D may be TRBD1 (5 bases). CDR3 length equals 15 residues. Germline assignment: CDR1 ENHRY and CDR2 SYGVKD. This chain's CDR3 is CAISDGGEANYGCTF. For the CDR3, the DNA is TGTGCCATCAGTGACGGAGGGGAAGCTAACTATGGCTGCACCTTC.

This clonotype is judged medium-sized (0.01 to 0.1%). This sequence joins TRBV25-1 and TRBJ1-2, with 11 bases that match TRBD1. Germline CDR1 and CDR2: MGHDK and SYGVNS. The CDR3 is 15 residues long. Trimming took 6 bases from V and 8 from J; bases not matched to a gene: 11. This chain's CDR3 is CASSPSGQGVIGYTF. The CDR3 DNA is TGTGCCAGCAGCCCCTCGGGACAGGGGGTGATAGGCTACACCTTC.

Of note for this clonotype: The junction differs from germline at one of its ends, possibly a read error. The chain links TRBV20-1 to TRBJ2-1, with D tentatively TRBD1 (5 bases). Looked up from germline, CDR1 is DFQATT and CDR2 is SNEGSKA (reference sequence). The CDR3 is made up of 15 amino acids. The CDR3, as DNA: TGCAGTGCCGCGACCGGAAGGGGCAAGTACAATGAGCAGTGCTTC. The encoded protein is CSAATGRGKYNEQCF.

This clonotype has at least ten counts. The V gene is TRBV19, the J gene TRBJ2-5; TRBD2 aligns across 9 bases. Germline assignment: CDR1 LNHDA and CDR2 SQIVND (reference sequence). V was pared by 7 bases and J by 5 bases, with 5 bases of the junction left unmatched. The CDR3 sequence is 13 residues long. CDR3 protein: CASMISGSETQYF. CDR3 bases: TGTGCCAGTATGATTAGCGGGAGTGAGACCCAGTACTTC.

The table lists this clonotype with many counts. The chain uses TRBV18 and TRBJ2-3; TRBD1 or TRBD2 may be the D gene (7 bases each). Germline values: CDR1 KGHSH, CDR2 LQKENI. This CDR3 region has 13 residues. The V and J ends lost 7 bases and 4 bases respectively, with 12 bases between them. The CDR3 here is CASLQGRADTQYF. The CDR3 DNA reads as TGTGCCAGCTTACAGGGGAGGGCAGATACGCAGTATTTT.

This clonotype is judged medium-sized. The chain employs TRBV2 and TRBJ1-6; TRBD1 agrees at 7 bases. The V segment lost 6 bases and the J segment 9 bases; nucleotides outside the gene matches: 8. In germline, CDR1 is SNHLY, CDR2 FYNNEI. CDR3 length: 14 amino acids. The CDR3 protein is CASSGGRGSSPLHF. As DNA, the CDR3 is TGTGCCAGCAGCGGCGGCAGGGGGAGTTCACCCCTCCACTTT.

This clonotype was seen repeatedly, ten times or more. The chain couples TRBV6-1 to TRBJ1-4; tentatively, D is TRBD1 (5 bases). The CDR3 is made up of 13 amino acids. Deletions cut 3 bases from V and 10 bases from J, with 12 bases between. Germline loops: CDR1 MNHNS, CDR2 SASEGT. The CDR3 loop is CASSEAERGKLFF. CDR3 sequence (DNA): TGTGCCAGCAGTGAGGCTGAAAGGGGAAAACTGTTTTTT.

As for this clonotype: Germline and junction disagree at one end, which may indicate a read error. The V call is TRBV19, the J call TRBJ2-1; 9 bases match TRBD2. From germline, CDR1 is LNHDA and CDR2 SQIVND (reference sequence). The CDR3 has 16 amino acids. The CDR3 nucleotides are TGTGCCAGTAGTATGGGGGGTAGCGGGAGTGGGAATGAGCGGTTCTTC. Its translation is CASSMGGSGSGNERFF.

This clonotype is medium-sized by share. The chain joins TRBV24-1 to TRBJ2-1; TRBD2 might be the D (6 bases). The CDR3 is made up of 13 amino acids. The germline gives CDR1 KGHDR, CDR2 SFDVKD. Between the trimmed V and J ends, which lost 9 bases and 4 bases, there was a span of 12 bases. CDR3 DNA: TGTGCCACCGAAGAGGAGGGGTACAATGAGCAGTTCTTC. Protein sequence: CATEEEGYNEQFF.

Many counts were recorded for this clonotype. This chain connects TRBV11-2 to TRBJ2-2, with 8 bases that match TRBD2. The CDR3 contains 16 residues. CDR1 and CDR2 from the germline V gene are SGHAT and FQNNGV. The trim removed 1 base at V and 6 bases at J, leaving 7 bases unmatched. CDR3 sequence: CASSLGLAIGPGELFF. The DNA of the CDR3 is TGTGCCAGCAGCTTAGGACTAGCGATAGGCCCCGGGGAGCTGTTTTTT.